A selection of T cell receptor beta chains follows, all from one sample in a study of identical twins. Each CDR3 protein gets one entry after TCRdb re-called the 5' RACE reads with MiXCR. Of under 350,000 distinct CDR3 sequences detected, more than 8% appear once; the ten largest clones hold under 7.5%. The same specimen was also included in a second study, on yellow fever vaccine responses in identical twins.

Material: CD8+ T cells sorted from blood. Every receptor here comes from a woman aged 18-30 years in good health. Each CDR3 is given with its conserved first and last residue. Fields, in order: D gene, J gene, V gene, clone size, CDR3 DNA, CDR3 protein. The D gene is left open where the match is weak. Expanded clones are given a class, and other clones once, few, many or no size at all.

NA | TRBJ1-2 | TRBV29-1 | few | TGCAGCGTTGAAGATGAGTTAGCTAACTATGGCTACACCTTC | CSVEDELANYGYTF
NA | TRBJ2-1 | TRBV27 | few | TGTGCCAGCAGTTTGGAGCAGTTTACCAACAATGAGCAGTTCTTC | CASSLEQFTNNEQFF
NA | TRBJ2-1 | TRBV9 | few | TGTGCCAGCAGCGTAGACCCGGGCTACTACAATGAGCAGTTCTTC | CASSVDPGYYNEQFF
TRBD1 | TRBJ2-7 | TRBV20-1 | many | TGCAGTGCTACCGGGACAGATCCCTACGAGCAGTACTTC | CSATGTDPYEQYF
TRBD2 | TRBJ2-3 | TRBV11-2 | many | TGTGCCAGCAGCTCTCGACTAGCGGGAAGGACAGATACGCAGTATTTT | CASSSRLAGRTDTQYF
NA | TRBJ2-7 | TRBV5-5 | many | TGTGCCAGCAGCTTGGACGCATCCTACGAGCAGTACTTC | CASSLDASYEQYF
TRBD1 | TRBJ2-7 | TRBV4-2 | NA | TGTGCCAGCAGCCTTAACAGGGGGAGTGGAGCGTTCAGCCCCTACGAGCAGTACTTC | CASSLNRGSGAFSPYEQYF
NA | TRBJ2-7 | TRBV6-6 | NA | TGTGCCGGAGCGCAGGGGAACTCCTACGAGCAGTACTTC | CAGAQGNSYEQYF
TRBD2 | TRBJ2-2 | TRBV24-1 | many | TGTGCCACCAGTGATTTCGGCGGGAGGTCCACCGGGGAGCTGTTTTTT | CATSDFGGRSTGELFF
NA | TRBJ1-6 | TRBV20-1 | many | TGCAGTGCCTCCCCCCGGGATATCACCCTCCACTTT | CSASPRDITLHF
NA | TRBJ2-5 | TRBV7-9 | many | TGTGCCAGCAGCTTAATGGAGACCCAGTACTTC | CASSLMETQYF
NA | TRBJ2-1 | TRBV27 | many | TGTGCCAGCAGTTCCCTTATGTACAATGAGCAGTTCTTC | CASSSLMYNEQFF
NA | TRBJ2-5 | TRBV4-3 | many | TGCGCCAGCAGCCAAGATTATCGTTTGACCGAAGAGACCCAGTACTTC | CASSQDYRLTEETQYF
TRBD1 | TRBJ2-1 | TRBV7-9 | NA | TGTGCCATGGGCCCCGGGACAGAGACTTACAATGAGCAGTTCTTC | CAMGPGTETYNEQFF
TRBD1 | TRBJ2-1 | TRBV7-9 | many | TGTGCCAGCAGCTTAGCGATGGACAGGGTTCCCACATATGAGCAGTTCTTC | CASSLAMDRVPTYEQFF
NA | TRBJ2-7 | TRBV10-3 | many | TGTGCCACCCAAGGCCGACCCTACGAGCAGTACTTC | CATQGRPYEQYF
TRBD1 | TRBJ2-3 | TRBV20-1 | few | TGCAGTGCTACATCACACAGGGGCCGTAACACAGATACGCAGTATTTT | CSATSHRGRNTDTQYF
NA | TRBJ2-1 | TRBV11-1 | NA | TGTGCCAGCAGCTTAGAGCCTGCCCTGGGGGCAAGCTCCTACAATGAGCAGTTCTTC | CASSLEPALGASSYNEQFF
TRBD2 | TRBJ2-2 | TRBV28 | NA | TGTGCCAGCAGTTTAGCCGTGGGACTAGCGGGAACCACCGGGGAGCTGTTTTTT | CASSLAVGLAGTTGELFF
NA | TRBJ1-4 | TRBV7-6 | NA | TGTGCCAGCAGCTCACTTCTCGGGACTAATGAAAAACTGTTTTTT | CASSSLLGTNEKLFF
NA | TRBJ2-7 | TRBV25-1 | few | TGTGCCAGCAGTGACAGACAGGTCAAGATTTTCGACGAGCAGTACTTC | CASSDRQVKIFDEQYF
NA | TRBJ1-3 | TRBV28 | many | TGTGCCAGCAGTTTATGGAGGTCCATATATTTT | CASSLWRSIYF
TRBD1 | TRBJ1-2 | TRBV29-1 | many | TGCAGCGTTGTGTCCTCCGGACAGGGAGTCTATGGCTACACCTTC | CSVVSSGQGVYGYTF
NA | TRBJ2-7 | TRBV7-9 | few | TGTGCCAGCGGACAGCTACCATACGAGCAGTACTTC | CASGQLPYEQYF
NA | TRBJ1-1 | TRBV27 | NA | TGTGCCAGCAGTTTAAGTTGGGGGGTCGGGACTGAAGCTTTCTTT | CASSLSWGVGTEAFF
NA | TRBJ1-5 | TRBV7-2 | many | TGTGCCAGCAGCCGTTGGGCGGGGAACCAGCCCCAGCATTTT | CASSRWAGNQPQHF
NA | TRBJ1-1 | TRBV7-9 | many | TGTGCCAGCAGCTTAACAAGCGGCGACACTGAAGCTTTCTTT | CASSLTSGDTEAFF
NA | TRBJ2-1 | TRBV2 | many | TGTGCCAGCAGTGTCGCTAGTTACAATGAGCAGTTCTTC | CASSVASYNEQFF
TRBD1 | TRBJ2-2 | TRBV10-3 | NA | TGTGCCATCAGTGAGGTAGCAGGGGGCCCCGGGGAGCTGTTTTTT | CAISEVAGGPGELFF
TRBD2 | TRBJ2-7 | TRBV7-9 | NA | TGTGCCAGCAGCTTAGAGTTTGGACTAGCTCCAACCTACGAGCAGTACTTC | CASSLEFGLAPTYEQYF
NA | TRBJ2-2 | TRBV2 | few | TGTGCCAGCAGTGAACAGGGGAGCCGGGAGCTGTTTTTT | CASSEQGSRELFF
TRBD1 | TRBJ2-3 | TRBV5-1 | many | TGCGCCAGCAGGCATCCGGTGGGACAGGGGTCCGATACGCAGTATTTT | CASRHPVGQGSDTQYF
NA | TRBJ1-4 | TRBV29-1 | NA | TGCAGCGTTTATCTGGGGGCTGAAGAAAAACTGTTTTTT | CSVYLGAEEKLFF
NA | TRBJ2-2 | TRBV27 | few | TGTGCCAGCAGTTTGATAGAGGGGGCCGGGGAGCTGTTTTTT | CASSLIEGAGELFF
NA | TRBJ2-5 | TRBV3-1 | NA | TGTGCCAGCAGCCAGCGTCTATCGACCCAAGAGACCCAGTACTTC | CASSQRLSTQETQYF
NA | TRBJ2-3 | TRBV2 | many | TGTGCCAGCAGGGAAGTTGGTCGTGACACAGATACGCAGTATTTT | CASREVGRDTDTQYF
NA | TRBJ2-2 | TRBV29-1 | many | TGCAGCGTTGAACGGGCGAACACCGGGGAGCTGTTTTTT | CSVERANTGELFF
NA | TRBJ2-1 | TRBV10-2 | few | TGCGCCAGCAGTGAGGACAGTAACAATGAGCAGTTCTTC | CASSEDSNNEQFF
NA | TRBJ2-5 | TRBV12-3/TRBV12-4 | NA | TGTGCCAGCAGTTACGAATTGGGGACGGAGACCCAGTACTTC | CASSYELGTETQYF
NA | TRBJ2-1 | TRBV7-8 | many | TGTGCCAGCAGCTCCGCGGACCTGGACAATGAGCAGTTCTTC | CASSSADLDNEQFF
NA | TRBJ1-1 | TRBV5-6 | few | TGTGCCAGCAGCTCTGCGACAGGTGTGGAGGGCACTGAAGCTTTCTTT | CASSSATGVEGTEAFF
NA | TRBJ2-7 | TRBV2 | once | TGTGCCAGCAGTGAAGCGGCCACCTACGAGCAGTACTTC | CASSEAATYEQYF
TRBD1 | TRBJ1-1 | TRBV7-2 | NA | TGTGCCAGCAGCTTTTCCGGGACAGGGGGTTCGGGAGCTTTCTTT | CASSFSGTGGSGAFF
NA | TRBJ2-5 | TRBV18 | NA | TGTGCCAGCTCACCACCACGAGAGACCCAGTACTTC | CASSPPRETQYF
NA | TRBJ2-2 | TRBV4-3 | many | TGCGCCAGCAGCCAAGACAGTAGACAGGCAACCGGGGAGCTGTTTTTT | CASSQDSRQATGELFF
NA | TRBJ2-7 | TRBV19 | few | TGTGCCAGTAGTGTGCCCGGGCGCAGGGACGAGCAGTACTTC | CASSVPGRRDEQYF
NA | TRBJ1-1 | TRBV4-3 | NA | TGCGCCAGCAGCCAATACCGGGCAATTCATCTTGAAGCTTTCTTT | CASSQYRAIHLEAFF
TRBD2 | TRBJ2-5 | TRBV6-2/TRBV6-3 | NA | TGTGCCACCTGGCCCAGCCTATTTAGTAGCGGGAGGGCCTTTTGGGAGACCCAGTACTTC | CATWPSLFSSGRAFWETQYF
NA | TRBJ2-1 | TRBV19 | NA | TGTGCCAGTAGTATAGATCTGGGCAATGAGCAGTTCTTC | CASSIDLGNEQFF
NA | TRBJ1-5 | TRBV15 | NA | TGTGCCACCAGCGGGGAAAATCAGCCCCAGCATTTT | CATSGENQPQHF
NA | TRBJ2-1 | TRBV7-2 | many | TGTGCCAGCAGCAGAATCGCGGATGAGCAGTTCTTC | CASSRIADEQFF
NA | TRBJ2-3 | TRBV4-3 | many | TGCGCCAGCAGCCAAGATTCCGGGACAGATACGCAGTATTTT | CASSQDSGTDTQYF
NA | TRBJ2-1 | TRBV15 | many | TGTGCCACCAGCAGAGAGACGACTGTCCGGGGCAATGAGCAGTTCTTC | CATSRETTVRGNEQFF
NA | TRBJ2-5 | TRBV12-5 | many | TGTGCTAGTGGTTTGGCGGTGGGCCGGGAGACCCAGTACTTC | CASGLAVGRETQYF
NA | TRBJ2-2 | TRBV29-1 | few | TGCAGCGTTACGAACACCGGGGAGCTGTTTTTT | CSVTNTGELFF
NA | TRBJ2-5 | TRBV4-3 | NA | TGCGCCAGCAGCCAAGTCCTGGGTAGGGAGACCCAGTACTTC | CASSQVLGRETQYF
NA | TRBJ2-7 | TRBV29-1 | NA | TGCAGCGTTGAATCTAAAGGACGCACGACCTACGAGCAGTACTTC | CSVESKGRTTYEQYF